A single T cell receptor beta chain is shown here with its context. No antigen is known for it. Sample-barcoded 5' priming and a J-beta primer mix drove a second PCR of about 6 to 12 cycles. Every individual sample yielded 2.5 million or more paired-end reads (each containing CDR3). TCRdb re-analysed the 5' RACE reads in MiXCR, keeping a single row per CDR3 protein. The table includes about 1.4 million distinct CDR3 sequences, 59% detected once. Donors ranged from roughly 6 to 90 years old and were healthy Caucasians in Russia. The data were taken from a study of blood T cells in healthy people across ages. Broader study findings: Considered underestimates were the diversity estimates obtained from one million T cells.

The CDR3 spans 13 residues. In germline, CDR1 is WNHNN, CDR2 SYGVQD (reference sequence). The ends were cut back, 4 bases at V and 2 bases at J, with 8 bases in the middle. The clonotype was recovered from a man between 18 and 29 years old in good health. The chain uses TRBV10-1 and TRBJ1-2; D call uncertain. Sequencing input: blood. CDR3 nucleotides: TGCGCCAGCAGTGCGAATTTCAACTATGGCTACACCTTC. Its translation is CASSANFNYGYTF.